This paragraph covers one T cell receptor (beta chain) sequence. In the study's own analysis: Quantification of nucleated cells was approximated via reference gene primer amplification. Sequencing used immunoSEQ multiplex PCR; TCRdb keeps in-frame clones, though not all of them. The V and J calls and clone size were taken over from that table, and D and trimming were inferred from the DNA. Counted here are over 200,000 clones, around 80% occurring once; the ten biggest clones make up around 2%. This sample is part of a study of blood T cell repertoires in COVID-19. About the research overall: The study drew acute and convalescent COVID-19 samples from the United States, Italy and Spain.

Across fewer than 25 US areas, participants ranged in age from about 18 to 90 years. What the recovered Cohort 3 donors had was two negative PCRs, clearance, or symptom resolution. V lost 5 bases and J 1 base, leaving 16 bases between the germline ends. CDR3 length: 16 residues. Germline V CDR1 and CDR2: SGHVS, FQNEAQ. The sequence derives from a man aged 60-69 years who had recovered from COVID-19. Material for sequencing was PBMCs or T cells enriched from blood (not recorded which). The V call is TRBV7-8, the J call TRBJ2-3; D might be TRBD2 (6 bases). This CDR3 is CASSRGGLSRTDTQYF. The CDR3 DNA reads TGTGCCAGCAGCCGAGGAGGGCTTAGCCGCACAGATACGCAGTATTTT.